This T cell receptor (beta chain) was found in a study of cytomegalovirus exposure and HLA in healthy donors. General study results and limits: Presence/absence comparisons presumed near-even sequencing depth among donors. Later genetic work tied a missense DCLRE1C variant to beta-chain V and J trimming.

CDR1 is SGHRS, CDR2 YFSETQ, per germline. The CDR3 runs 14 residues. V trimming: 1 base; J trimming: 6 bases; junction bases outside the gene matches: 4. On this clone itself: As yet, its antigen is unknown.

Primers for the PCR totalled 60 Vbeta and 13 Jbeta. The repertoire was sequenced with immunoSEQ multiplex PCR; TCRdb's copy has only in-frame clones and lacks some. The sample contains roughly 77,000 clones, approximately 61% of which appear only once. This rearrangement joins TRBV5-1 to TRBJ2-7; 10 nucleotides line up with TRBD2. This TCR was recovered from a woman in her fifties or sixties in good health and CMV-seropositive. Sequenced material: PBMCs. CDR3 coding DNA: TGCGCCAGCAGCTTGACTAGCGGGGCGCTCGAGCAGTACTTC. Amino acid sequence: CASSLTSGALEQYF.